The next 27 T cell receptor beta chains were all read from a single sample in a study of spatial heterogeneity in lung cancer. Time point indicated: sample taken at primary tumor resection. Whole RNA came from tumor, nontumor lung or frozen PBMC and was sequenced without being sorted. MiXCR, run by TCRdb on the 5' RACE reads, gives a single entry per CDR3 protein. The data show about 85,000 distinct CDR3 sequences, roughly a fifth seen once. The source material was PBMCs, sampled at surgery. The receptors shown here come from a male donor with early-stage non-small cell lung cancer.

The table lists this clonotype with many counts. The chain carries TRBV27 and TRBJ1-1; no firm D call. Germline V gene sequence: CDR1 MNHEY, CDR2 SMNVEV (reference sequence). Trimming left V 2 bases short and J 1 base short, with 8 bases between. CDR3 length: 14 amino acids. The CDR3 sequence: CASSLGGGNTEAFF. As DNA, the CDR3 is TGTGCCAGCAGTTTAGGAGGCGGGAACACTGAAGCTTTCTTT.

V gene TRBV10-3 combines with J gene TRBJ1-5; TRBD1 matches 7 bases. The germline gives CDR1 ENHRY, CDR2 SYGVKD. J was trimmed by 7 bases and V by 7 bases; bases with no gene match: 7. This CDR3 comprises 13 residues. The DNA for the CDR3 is TGTGCCATCACCGGACAGGTAGAACAGCCCCAGCATTTT. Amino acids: CAITGQVEQPQHF.

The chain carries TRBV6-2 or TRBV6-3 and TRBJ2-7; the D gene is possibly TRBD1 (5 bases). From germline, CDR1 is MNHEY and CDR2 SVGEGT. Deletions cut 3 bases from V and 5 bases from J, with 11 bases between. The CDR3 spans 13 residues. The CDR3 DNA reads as TGTGCCAGCAGTTATGCAGGACACCACGAGCAGTACTTC. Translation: CASSYAGHHEQYF.

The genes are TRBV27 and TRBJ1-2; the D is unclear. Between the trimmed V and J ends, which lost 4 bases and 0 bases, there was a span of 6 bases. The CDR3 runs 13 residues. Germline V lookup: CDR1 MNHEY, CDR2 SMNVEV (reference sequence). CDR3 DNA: TGTGCCAGCAGTTCGGAAGCTAACTATGGCTACACCTTC. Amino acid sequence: CASSSEANYGYTF.

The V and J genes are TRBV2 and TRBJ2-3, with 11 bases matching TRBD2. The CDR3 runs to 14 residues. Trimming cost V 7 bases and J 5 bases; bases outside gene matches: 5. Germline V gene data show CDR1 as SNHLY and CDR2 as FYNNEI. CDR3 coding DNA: TGTGCCAGCAAGACTAGCGGGGACCGAGATACGCAGTATTTT. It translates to CASKTSGDRDTQYF.

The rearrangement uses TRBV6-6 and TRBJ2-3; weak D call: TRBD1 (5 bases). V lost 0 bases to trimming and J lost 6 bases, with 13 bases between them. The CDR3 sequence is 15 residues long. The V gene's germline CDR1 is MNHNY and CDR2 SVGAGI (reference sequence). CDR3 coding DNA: TGTGCCAGCAGTTACTCGGACAAGGGTTCTGATACGCAGTATTTT. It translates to CASSYSDKGSDTQYF.

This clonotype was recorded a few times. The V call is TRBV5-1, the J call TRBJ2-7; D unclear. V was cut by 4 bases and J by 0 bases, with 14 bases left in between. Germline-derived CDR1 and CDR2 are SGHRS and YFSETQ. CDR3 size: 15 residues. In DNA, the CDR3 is TGCGCCAGCAGCCCCGCAGAGGTGAGCTCCTACGAGCAGTACTTC. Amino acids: CASSPAEVSSYEQYF. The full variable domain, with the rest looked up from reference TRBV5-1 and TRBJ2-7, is KAGVTQTPRYLIKTRGQQVTLSCSPISGHRSVSWYQQTPGQGLQFLFEYFSETQRNKGNFPGRFSGRQFSNSRSEMNVSTLELGDSALYLCASSPAEVSSYEQYFGPGTRLTVT.

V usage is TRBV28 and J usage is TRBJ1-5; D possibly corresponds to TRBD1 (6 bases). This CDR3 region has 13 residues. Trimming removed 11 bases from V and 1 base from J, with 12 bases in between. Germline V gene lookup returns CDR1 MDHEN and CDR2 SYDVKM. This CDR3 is CAGRGASNQPQHF. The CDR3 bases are TGTGCCGGGCGGGGGGCGAGCAATCAGCCCCAGCATTTT.

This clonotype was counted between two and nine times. CDR3 loop: CASSYSRTGPRTGAYEQYF. The CDR3 nucleotides read TGTGCCAGCAGTTACTCCCGGACAGGGCCAAGAACAGGGGCCTACGAGCAGTACTTC. This sequence joins TRBV6-5 and TRBJ2-7; 8 positions match TRBD1. Germline-derived CDR1 and CDR2 are MNHEY and SVGAGI. CDR3 length equals 19 residues. V dropped 0 bases and J dropped 2; count of bases not matched to a gene: 15.

CDR3 residues: CASSVTGPTDTQYF. The CDR3, as DNA: TGTGCCAGCAGTGTAACCGGACCGACCGATACGCAGTATTTT. The genes are TRBV27 and TRBJ2-3; the D is unclear. The CDR3 contains 14 residues. Trimming left V 5 bases short and J 6 bases short, with 15 bases between. Germline CDR1 MNHEY, CDR2 SMNVEV (reference sequence).

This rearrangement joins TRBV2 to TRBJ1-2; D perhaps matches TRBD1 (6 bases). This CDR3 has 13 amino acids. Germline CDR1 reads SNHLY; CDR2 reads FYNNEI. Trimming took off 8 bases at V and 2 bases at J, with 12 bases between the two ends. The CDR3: CASSGQMNYGYTF. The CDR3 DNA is TGTGCCAGCTCGGGACAAATGAACTATGGCTACACCTTC.

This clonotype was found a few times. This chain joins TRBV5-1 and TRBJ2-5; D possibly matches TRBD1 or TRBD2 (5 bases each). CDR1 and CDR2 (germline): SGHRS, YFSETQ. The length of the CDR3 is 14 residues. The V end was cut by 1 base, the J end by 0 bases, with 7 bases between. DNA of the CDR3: TGCGCCAGCAGCTTGAGAGGGGACCAAGAGACCCAGTACTTC. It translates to CASSLRGDQETQYF.

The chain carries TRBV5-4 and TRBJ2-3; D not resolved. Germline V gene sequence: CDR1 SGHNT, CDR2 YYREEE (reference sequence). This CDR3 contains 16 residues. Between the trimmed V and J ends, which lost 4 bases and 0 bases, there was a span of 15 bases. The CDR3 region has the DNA TGTGCCAGCAGCAAAATGGCAGAACCTAGCACAGATACGCAGTATTTT. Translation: CASSKMAEPSTDTQYF. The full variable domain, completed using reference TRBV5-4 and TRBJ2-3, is ETGVTQSPTHLIKTRGQQVTLRCSSQSGHNTVSWYQQALGQGPQFIFQYYREEENGRGNFPPRFSGLQFPNYSSELNVNALELDDSALYLCASSKMAEPSTDTQYFGPGTRLTVL.

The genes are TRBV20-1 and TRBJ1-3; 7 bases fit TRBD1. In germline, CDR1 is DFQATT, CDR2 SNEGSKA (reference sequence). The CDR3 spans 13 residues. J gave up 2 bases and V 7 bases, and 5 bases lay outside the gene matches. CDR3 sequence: CSGLGGAGNTIYF. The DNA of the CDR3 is TGCAGTGGCCTAGGGGGCGCTGGAAACACCATATATTTT.

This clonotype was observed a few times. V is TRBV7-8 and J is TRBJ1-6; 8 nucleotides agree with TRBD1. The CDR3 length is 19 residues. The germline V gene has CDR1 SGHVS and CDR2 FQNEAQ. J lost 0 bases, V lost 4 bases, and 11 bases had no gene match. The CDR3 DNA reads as TGTGCCAGCAGCTCCCACTCGGACAGGGCGTCCTCCTATAATTCACCCCTCCACTTT. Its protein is CASSSHSDRASSYNSPLHF. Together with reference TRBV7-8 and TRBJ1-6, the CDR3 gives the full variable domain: GAGVSQSPRYKVAKRGQDVALRCDPISGHVSLFWYQQALGQGPEFLTYFQNEAQLDKSGLPSDRFFAERPEGSVSTLKIQRTQQEDSAVYLCASSSHSDRASSYNSPLHFGNGTRLTVT.

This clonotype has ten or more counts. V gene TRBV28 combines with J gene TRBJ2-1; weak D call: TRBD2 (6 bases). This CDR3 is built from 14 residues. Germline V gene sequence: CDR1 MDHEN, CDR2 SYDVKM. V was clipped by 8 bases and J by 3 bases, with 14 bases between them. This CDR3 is CASAGLASYNEQFF. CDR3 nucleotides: TGTGCCAGCGCCGGGCTAGCGAGCTACAATGAGCAGTTCTTC.

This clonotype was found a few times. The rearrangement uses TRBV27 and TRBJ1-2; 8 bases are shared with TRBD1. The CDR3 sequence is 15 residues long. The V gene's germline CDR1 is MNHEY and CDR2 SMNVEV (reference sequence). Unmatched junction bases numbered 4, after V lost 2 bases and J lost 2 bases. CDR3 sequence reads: CASSLGGTGNYGYTF. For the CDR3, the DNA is TGTGCCAGCAGTTTAGGGGGGACAGGCAACTATGGCTACACCTTC.

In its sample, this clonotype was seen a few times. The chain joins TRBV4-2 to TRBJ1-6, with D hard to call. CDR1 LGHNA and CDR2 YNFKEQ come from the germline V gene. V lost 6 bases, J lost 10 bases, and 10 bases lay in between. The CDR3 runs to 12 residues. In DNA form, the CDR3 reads TGTGCCAGCAGTACCGGGAGGTCACCCCTCCACTTT. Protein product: CASSTGRSPLHF.

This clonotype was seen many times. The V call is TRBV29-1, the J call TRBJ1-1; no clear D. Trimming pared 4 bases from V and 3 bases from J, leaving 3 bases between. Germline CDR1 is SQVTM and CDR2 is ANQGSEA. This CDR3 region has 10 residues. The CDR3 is CSVAHTEAFF. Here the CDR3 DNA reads TGCAGCGTTGCACACACTGAAGCTTTCTTT. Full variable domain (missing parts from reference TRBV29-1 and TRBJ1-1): SAVISQKPSRDICQRGTSLTIQCQVDSQVTMMFWYRQQPGQSLTLIATANQGSEATYESGFVIDKFPISRPNLTFSTLTVSNMSPEDSSIYLCSVAHTEAFFGQGTRLTVV.

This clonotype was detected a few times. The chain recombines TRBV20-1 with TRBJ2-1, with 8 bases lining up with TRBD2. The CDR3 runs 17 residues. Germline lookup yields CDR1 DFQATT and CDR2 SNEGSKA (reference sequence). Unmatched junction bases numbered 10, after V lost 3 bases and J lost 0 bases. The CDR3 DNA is TGCAGTGCTAGTCGTGAAACTAGCGGAAGCTCCTACAATGAGCAGTTCTTC. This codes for CSASRETSGSSYNEQFF.

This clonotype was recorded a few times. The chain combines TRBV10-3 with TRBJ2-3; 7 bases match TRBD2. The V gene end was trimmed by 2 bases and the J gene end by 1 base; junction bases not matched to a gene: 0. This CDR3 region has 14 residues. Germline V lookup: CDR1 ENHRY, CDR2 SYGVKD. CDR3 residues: CAISEGRGTDTQYF. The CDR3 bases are TGTGCCATCAGTGAGGGGAGGGGCACAGATACGCAGTATTTT.

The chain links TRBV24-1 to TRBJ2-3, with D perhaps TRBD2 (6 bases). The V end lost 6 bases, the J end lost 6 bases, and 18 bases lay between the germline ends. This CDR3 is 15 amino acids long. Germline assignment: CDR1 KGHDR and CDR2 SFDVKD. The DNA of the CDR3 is TGTGCCACCAGTAGGTCGGGGGAGCACACGGATACGCAGTATTTT. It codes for CATSRSGEHTDTQYF.

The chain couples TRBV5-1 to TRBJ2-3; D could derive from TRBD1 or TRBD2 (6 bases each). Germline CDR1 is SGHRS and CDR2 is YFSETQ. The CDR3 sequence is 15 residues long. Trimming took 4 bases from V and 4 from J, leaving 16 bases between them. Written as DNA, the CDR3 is TGCGCCAGCAGCCCGGAGGGACATTCCTCAGATACGCAGTATTTT. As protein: CASSPEGHSSDTQYF.

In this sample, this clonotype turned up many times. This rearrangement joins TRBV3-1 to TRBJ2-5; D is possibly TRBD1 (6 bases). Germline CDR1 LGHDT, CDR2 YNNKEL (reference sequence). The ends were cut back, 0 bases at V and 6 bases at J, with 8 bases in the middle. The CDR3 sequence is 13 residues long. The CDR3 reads CASSQEGGKTQYF. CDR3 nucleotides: TGTGCCAGCAGCCAAGAAGGGGGAAAGACCCAGTACTTC.

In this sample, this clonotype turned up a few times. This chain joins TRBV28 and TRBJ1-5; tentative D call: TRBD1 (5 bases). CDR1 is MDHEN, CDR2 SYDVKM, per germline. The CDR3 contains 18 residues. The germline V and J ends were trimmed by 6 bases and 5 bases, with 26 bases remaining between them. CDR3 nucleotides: TGTGCCAGCAGACCGGCAGGGTTCCCACTCACACTAGATCAGCCCCAGCATTTT. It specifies CASRPAGFPLTLDQPQHF. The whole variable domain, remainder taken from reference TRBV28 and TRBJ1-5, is DVKVTQSSRYLVKRTGEKVFLECVQDMDHENMFWYRQDPGLGLRLIYFSYDVKMKEKGDIPEGYSVSREKKERFSLILESASTNQTSMYLCASRPAGFPLTLDQPQHFGDGTRLSIL.

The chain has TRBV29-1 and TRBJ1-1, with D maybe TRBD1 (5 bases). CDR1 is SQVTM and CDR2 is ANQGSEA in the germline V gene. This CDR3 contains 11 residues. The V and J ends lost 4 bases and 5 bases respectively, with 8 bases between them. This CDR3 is CSVGGDTEAFF. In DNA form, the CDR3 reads TGCAGCGTTGGGGGGGATACTGAAGCTTTCTTT.

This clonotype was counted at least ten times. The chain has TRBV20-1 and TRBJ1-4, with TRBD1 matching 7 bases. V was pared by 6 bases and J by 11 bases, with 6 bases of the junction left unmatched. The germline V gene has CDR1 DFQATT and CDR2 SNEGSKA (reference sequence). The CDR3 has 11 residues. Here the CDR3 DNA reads TGCAGTGCAAATACAGGGGACAAACTGTTTTTT. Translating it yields CSANTGDKLFF.